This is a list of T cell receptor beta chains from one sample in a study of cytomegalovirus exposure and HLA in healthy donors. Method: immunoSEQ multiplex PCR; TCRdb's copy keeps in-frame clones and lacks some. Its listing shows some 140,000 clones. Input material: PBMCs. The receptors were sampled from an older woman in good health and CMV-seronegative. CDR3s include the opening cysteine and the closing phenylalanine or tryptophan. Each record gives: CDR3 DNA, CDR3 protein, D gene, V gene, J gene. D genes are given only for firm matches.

TGTGCCAGCAGCGCCGACAGGAGCTCCTACAATGAGCAGTTCTTC	CASSADRSSYNEQFF	-	TRBV6-6	TRBJ2-1
TGTGCCAGCTCACAAAGGACGGCGGGGGACACTGAAGCTTTCTTT	CASSQRTAGDTEAFF	-	TRBV18	TRBJ1-1
TGCGCCAGCGGTGTAAGTTCAGGGGTCGAAGCTTTCTTT	CASGVSSGVEAFF	-	TRBV5-1	TRBJ1-1
TGTGCCAGCAGCTCCGGGACAGCTGGGGCCAACGTCCTGACTTTC	CASSSGTAGANVLTF	TRBD1	TRBV7-9	TRBJ2-6
TGTGCCAGCAGCTTGGTACAGGCTCACAATGAGCAGTTCTTC	CASSLVQAHNEQFF	-	TRBV7-9	TRBJ2-1
TGTGCCAGCAGCCCTACTTGGACAGGGAATAATTCACCCCTCCACTTT	CASSPTWTGNNSPLHF	TRBD1	TRBV11-2	TRBJ1-6
TGTGCCAGCAGCACCCAGGGGAAGACCTACAATGAGCAGTTCTTC	CASSTQGKTYNEQFF	-	TRBV5-8	TRBJ2-1
TGTGCCAGCTCTACCAGCGAGACTAGCGTCTACGAGCAGTACTTC	CASSTSETSVYEQYF	TRBD2	TRBV18	TRBJ2-7
TGTGCCAGCACTCCCTCCGGGGGGGTGAACACTGAAGCTTTCTTT	CASTPSGGVNTEAFF	-	TRBV6-5	TRBJ1-1
TGTGCCAGCAGTGCAGGTGTCAATCAGCCCCAGCATTTT	CASSAGVNQPQHF	-	TRBV2	TRBJ1-5
TGCGCCAGCAGCCAAGATGGCCAGGGATACTATGGCTACACCTTC	CASSQDGQGYYGYTF	-	TRBV4-1	TRBJ1-2
TGTGCCAGCAGTAGGACAGGGTACTACAATGAGCAGTTCTTC	CASSRTGYYNEQFF	TRBD1	TRBV27	TRBJ2-1
TGTGCCAGCAGCTCCCGCCCGTCACCTCCGAGCTACGAGCAGTACTTC	CASSSRPSPPSYEQYF	-	TRBV11-2	TRBJ2-7
TGTGCCAGCAGCCAAGGGACAGGAGATATCACAGATACGCAGTATTTT	CASSQGTGDITDTQYF	TRBD1	TRBV4-2	TRBJ2-3
TGTGCCAGCAGTGAAGCAGGGGAACTATACAATGAGCAGTTCTTC	CASSEAGELYNEQFF	-	TRBV2	TRBJ2-1
TGTGCCAGCAGCCACCCCACAGGGGGGCAAGGCAAAAACATTCAGTACTTC	CASSHPTGGQGKNIQYF	TRBD1	TRBV11-2	TRBJ2-4
TGTGCCAGCAGCCAATTTCAGAATTCACCCCTCCACTTT	CASSQFQNSPLHF	-	TRBV4-2	TRBJ1-6
TGCGCCAGCAGCCAACTAGCGGGAGTTGCCTCCTACGAGCAGTACTTC	CASSQLAGVASYEQYF	TRBD2	TRBV4-1	TRBJ2-7
TGTGCCAGCTCAAAAACGACAGGGAACTCTGGAAGCACCATATATTTT	CASSKTTGNSGSTIYF	TRBD1	TRBV18	TRBJ1-3
TGTGCCAGCGACTCCAAGGACAGGCCGGGGGCTGAAGCTTTCTTT	CASDSKDRPGAEAFF	TRBD1	TRBV2	TRBJ1-1
TGTGCTAGTGGTTGGGGAGATACTCGCACTGAAGCTTTCTTT	CASGWGDTRTEAFF	-	TRBV12-5	TRBJ1-1
TGTGCCAGCGCCCTAGTTTCGAGGGGAGGGACCTACGAGCAGTACTTC	CASALVSRGGTYEQYF	TRBD2	TRBV7-9	TRBJ2-7
TGTGCCAGCAGCTTAACGTCGGTGGGGGGGAGGACCGGGGAGCTGTTTTTT	CASSLTSVGGRTGELFF	TRBD2	TRBV7-3	TRBJ2-2
TGTGCCAGCAGTTTCTCTTACTACAATGAGCAGTTCTTC	CASSFSYYNEQFF	-	TRBV28	TRBJ2-1
TGTGCCCAGGGGGGCTACAATGAGCAGTTCTTC	CAQGGYNEQFF	-	TRBV6-1	TRBJ2-1
TGTGCCAGCAGCTTATCTTACGAGACTGAAGCTTTCTTT	CASSLSYETEAFF	-	TRBV11-2	TRBJ1-1
TGTGCCATCAGTGACCCGCAGGGGCTGTTGAACACCGGGGAGCTGTTTTTT	CAISDPQGLLNTGELFF	-	TRBV10-3	TRBJ2-2
TGTGCCAGCAGTCCTAACCAGGGGGGCAAAGACGCTGAAGCTTTCTTT	CASSPNQGGKDAEAFF	TRBD1	TRBV28	TRBJ1-1
TGTGCCAGCAGCTTAGCTAGGCCAGCGAAAGTGAACACCGGGGAGCTGTTTTTT	CASSLARPAKVNTGELFF	-	TRBV7-9	TRBJ2-2
TGTGCCATCAAGGGGACAGGGGACCAAGAGACCCAGTACTTC	CAIKGTGDQETQYF	TRBD1	TRBV10-3	TRBJ2-5
TGCGCCAGCAGCCCGGGAGGCACGGTCACCGGGGAGCTGTTTTTT	CASSPGGTVTGELFF	TRBD2	TRBV5-1	TRBJ2-2
TGTGCCAGCAGCAAAGTTGATGGGGCCCCCGGGGAGCTGTTTTTT	CASSKVDGAPGELFF	-	TRBV21-1	TRBJ2-2
TGTGCCAGCAGACCAGGCAGGGCCTCCCGGGATGAGCAGTTCTTC	CASRPGRASRDEQFF	-	TRBV6-6	TRBJ2-1
TGTGCCAGTAGTGAACTACAGGGAACCGCCGGATATGGCTACACCTTC	CASSELQGTAGYGYTF	-	TRBV19	TRBJ1-2
TGTGCCTGGAGTCCCTCCCCCGGTCAGCCCCAGCATTTT	CAWSPSPGQPQHF	-	TRBV30	TRBJ1-5
TGTGCTAGTGGTTTACGACTAGCGGGTGTAAATGAGCAGTTCTTC	CASGLRLAGVNEQFF	TRBD2	TRBV12-5	TRBJ2-1
TGTGCCATCAGTCTGGCAACTAGCGACTCAAACTACAATGAGCAGTTCTTC	CAISLATSDSNYNEQFF	TRBD2	TRBV10-3	TRBJ2-1
TGTGCCAGCAGGAGACGTTCCGGGACTAGCGGGGGGTCGGCAGATACGCAGTATTTT	CASRRRSGTSGGSADTQYF	TRBD2	TRBV7-9	TRBJ2-3
TGTGCCAGCAGCGTAGACCCCAGCGGCGCCAATTCACCCCTCCACTTT	CASSVDPSGANSPLHF	-	TRBV9	TRBJ1-6
TGTGCCAGCAGCGTAGGGACAGCCTATGGCTACACCTTC	CASSVGTAYGYTF	-	TRBV9	TRBJ1-2
TGTGCCAGCAGCTTGAGAGCGGAGGGCAGGTACAATGAGCAGTTCTTC	CASSLRAEGRYNEQFF	-	TRBV7-2	TRBJ2-1
TGTGCCAGCAGCAACCCGACAGGTGCGACCGGGGAGCTGTTTTTT	CASSNPTGATGELFF	-	TRBV11-3	TRBJ2-2
TGCGCCAGCAGCCAAGCCCGAGGGGGCGCTTACAATGAGCAGTTCTTC	CASSQARGGAYNEQFF	TRBD1	TRBV4-1	TRBJ2-1
TGTGCCAGCAGCCGAGCAGGCAGTACTAACTATGGCTACACCTTC	CASSRAGSTNYGYTF	-	TRBV25-1	TRBJ1-2
TGTGCCAGCAGTTATAACACCCTGGACGAGCAGTACTTC	CASSYNTLDEQYF	-	TRBV6-5	TRBJ2-7
TGCGCCAGCAGTGAGTCCTGGGCCGGCCCCGAAACCGGGGAGCTGTTTTTT	CASSESWAGPETGELFF	-	TRBV10-1	TRBJ2-2
TGTGCCAGTAGTATTGACGGGACAGGGTCCATTTTTTACTTC	CASSIDGTGSIFYF	TRBD1	TRBV19	TRBJ2-7
TGTGCCAGCAGCTTGTGGGCCCCTGGAAACACCATATATTTT	CASSLWAPGNTIYF	-	TRBV5-8	TRBJ1-3
TGTGCCAGCAGCTTAACAGGGGCAGGGGACGAGCAGTACTTC	CASSLTGAGDEQYF	TRBD1	TRBV9	TRBJ2-7
TGTGCCAGTAGTATCCTAGCGGGAGGATCCACAGATACGCAGTATTTT	CASSILAGGSTDTQYF	TRBD2	TRBV19	TRBJ2-3
TGTGCCAGTAAAGTAGGGGTTAACGACCAGACCCAGTACTTC	CASKVGVNDQTQYF	-	TRBV6-5	TRBJ2-5